These 29 T cell receptor beta chains were sequenced from one sample in a study of early T cells in non-severe SARS-CoV-2 infection. TCRdb re-derived calls from the 5' RACE reads in MiXCR, one entry per CDR3 protein. The data contain 65,000 to 70,000 distinct CDR3 sequences, more than 9% of them singletons. Sequenced material: whole blood. These receptors were taken from an adult who was a healthcare worker with PCR-confirmed SARS-CoV-2 infection or an uninfected control (not recorded which).

The chain recombines TRBV18 with TRBJ1-1; the D is unclear. Trimming pared 3 bases from V and 8 bases from J, leaving 13 bases between. The CDR3 sequence is 13 residues long. Germline loops: CDR1 KGHSH, CDR2 LQKENI. The CDR3 loop is CASSPLREREAFF. The CDR3 nucleotides are TGTGCCAGCTCACCGTTAAGAGAGAGAGAAGCTTTCTTT.

At least ten counts were recorded for this clonotype. V is TRBV12-5 and J is TRBJ2-1; TRBD2 might be the D (6 bases). With 4 bases removed from V and 9 bases from J, the gap between germline ends came to 10 bases. The CDR3 consists of 12 residues. In germline, CDR1 is LGHNT, CDR2 FRNRAP. The CDR3 bases are TGTGCTAGTGGTTCTGCCGGGGGTGAGCAGTTCTTC. It is translated as CASGSAGGEQFF.

This clonotype was counted a few times. The chain couples TRBV4-3 to TRBJ2-6; D is unresolved. CDR1 is LGHNA and CDR2 is YSLEER in the germline V gene. The CDR3 length is 16 residues. Trimming removed 0 bases from V and 1 base from J, with 7 bases in between. In DNA form, the CDR3 reads TGCGCCAGCAGCCAAGATGTCGGGTCTGGGGCCAACGTCCTGACTTTC. It yields the protein CASSQDVGSGANVLTF.

This clonotype was counted ten times or more. One end of the junction is discordant with germline, which a read error may explain. This sequence joins TRBV7-7 and TRBJ2-3; 7 bases line up with TRBD2. Germline V gives CDR1 SSHAT, CDR2 FNYEAQ (reference sequence). The CDR3 spans 15 residues. CDR3 nucleotides: TGTGCTAGCAGCCCCGAAGCGGGGCGCACAGATACGCAGTATTTT. The encoded protein is CASSPEAGRTDTQYF.

The rearrangement uses TRBV18 and TRBJ2-7; D is unclear. Looked up from germline, CDR1 is KGHSH and CDR2 is LQKENI. CDR3 length: 14 amino acids. With 3 bases removed from V and 2 bases from J, the gap between germline ends came to 11 bases. The CDR3 coding sequence is TGTGCCAGCTCACCGGATTCGGCGGCCTACGAGCAGTACTTC. Translated: CASSPDSAAYEQYF.

This clonotype was detected only a few times. V is TRBV20-1 and J is TRBJ1-2; 8 bases fit TRBD1. The CDR3 spans 13 residues. Germline assignment: CDR1 DFQATT and CDR2 SNEGSKA (reference sequence). J lost 3 bases, V lost 5 bases, and 5 bases had no gene match. CDR3 coding DNA: TGCAGTGCTTTTGACAGGGGAGACTATGGCTACACCTTC. The encoded protein is CSAFDRGDYGYTF.

Many counts were recorded for this clonotype. V gene TRBV9 combines with J gene TRBJ2-3; D is perhaps TRBD2 (7 bases). Germline assignment: CDR1 SGDLS and CDR2 YYNGEE. CDR3 length: 18 amino acids. V was shortened by 0 bases and J by 1 base, with 18 bases between the two germline ends. The CDR3 coding sequence is TGTGCCAGCAGCGTAGGTGGGGGGGCCTTATACGGCACAGATACGCAGTATTTT. Encoded protein: CASSVGGGALYGTDTQYF.

The chain has TRBV12-3 or TRBV12-4 and TRBJ2-4; D call uncertain. The CDR3 sequence is 13 residues long. The V end lost 5 bases, the J end lost 0 bases, and 5 bases lay between the germline ends. The CDR3: CASSGPAKNIQYF. CDR3 DNA: TGTGCCAGCAGTGGGCCAGCCAAAAACATTCAGTACTTC.

This clonotype was seen repeatedly, ten times or more. V is TRBV11-2 and J is TRBJ1-5; 7 bases line up with TRBD1. Germline V gene data show CDR1 as SGHAT and CDR2 as FQNNGV. The J segment lost 4 bases and the V segment lost 5 bases, leaving 8 bases of the junction unmatched. The CDR3 is 15 residues long. In nucleotides, the CDR3 is TGTGCCAGCAGCCCGGGGGACAGAAGAAATCAGCCCCAGCATTTT. Its protein product is CASSPGDRRNQPQHF.

The chain links TRBV19 to TRBJ1-5, with a weak D call TRBD1 (6 bases). Per germline, CDR1 LNHDA and CDR2 SQIVND (reference sequence). This CDR3 region has 13 residues. The ends were cut back, 10 bases at V and 3 bases at J, with 13 bases in the middle. This CDR3 reads CATNREANQPQHF. In nucleotides, the CDR3 is TGTGCCACCAACAGGGAGGCCAATCAGCCCCAGCATTTT.

This clonotype has just a few counts. The rearrangement uses TRBV3-1 and TRBJ1-2; 7 nucleotides agree with TRBD1. Germline V CDR1 and CDR2: LGHDT, YNNKEL (reference sequence). The V segment lost 4 bases and the J segment 1 base; nucleotides outside the gene matches: 15. CDR3 length equals 18 residues. CDR3 DNA sequence: TGTGCCAGCAGCCCATTTTTGGGCAGGGGGAGTCTTAACTATGGCTACACCTTC. It specifies CASSPFLGRGSLNYGYTF.

The table lists this clonotype with a few counts. V is TRBV29-1 and J is TRBJ1-1; 7 bases are shared with TRBD1. Germline CDR1 reads SQVTM; CDR2 reads ANQGSEA. This CDR3 has 14 residues. The trim removed 7 bases at V and 0 bases at J, leaving 8 bases unmatched. The CDR3 DNA reads as TGCAGCGCCGAGACAGGGCTCATGAACACTGAAGCTTTCTTT. It codes for CSAETGLMNTEAFF.

V is TRBV11-2 and J is TRBJ2-5; maybe TRBD2 (6 bases). Germline V gene lookup returns CDR1 SGHAT and CDR2 FQNNGV. This CDR3 region has 17 residues. Between the trimmed V and J ends, which lost 4 bases and 5 bases, there was a span of 23 bases. In nucleotides, the CDR3 is TGTGCCAGCAGCTCGCCCAAGGGACTCCCTGTTGGGGAGACCCAGTACTTC. This codes for CASSSPKGLPVGETQYF.

The chain employs TRBV29-1 and TRBJ1-3; D gene uncertain. Germline lookup yields CDR1 SQVTM and CDR2 ANQGSEA. Trimming took off 4 bases at V and 2 bases at J, with 12 bases between the two ends. This CDR3 has 14 amino acids. The CDR3 bases are TGCAGCGTTGGAGAGTTCGAGGCTGGAAACACCATATATTTT. Amino acid sequence: CSVGEFEAGNTIYF.

This chain's CDR3 is CASSSPRGTANTGELFF. CDR3 nucleotides: TGTGCCAGCAGCTCACCCCGCGGGACAGCCAACACCGGGGAGCTGTTTTTT. The chain has TRBV9 and TRBJ2-2; perhaps TRBD1 as D (7 bases). CDR3 length: 17 residues. The ends were cut back, 4 bases at V and 2 bases at J, with 18 bases in the middle. Per the germline V gene, CDR1 is SGDLS and CDR2 is YYNGEE. Variable domain in full (rest from reference TRBV9 and TRBJ2-2): DSGVTQTPKHLITATGQRVTLRCSPRSGDLSVYWYQQSLDQGLQFLIQYYNGEERAKGNILERFSAQQFPDLHSELNLSSLELGDSALYFCASSSPRGTANTGELFFGEGSRLTVL.

This clonotype was seen at least ten times. The genes are TRBV7-2 and TRBJ1-4; no clear D gene. The CDR3 is 12 amino acids. CDR1 and CDR2 from the germline V gene are SGHTA and FQGNSA. Trimming removed 5 bases from V and 8 bases from J, with 9 bases in between. CDR3 in amino acids: CASSPAREKLFF. As DNA, the CDR3 is TGTGCCAGCAGCCCGGCTCGGGAAAAACTGTTTTTT.

The gene calls are TRBV10-3 and TRBJ1-1; unclear D gene. CDR1 is ENHRY and CDR2 is SYGVKD in the germline V gene. CDR3 length: 13 residues. Trimming stripped 3 bases from V and 0 bases from J, with 5 bases between. The CDR3 loop is CAISEVLNTEAFF. In DNA, the CDR3 is TGTGCCATCAGTGAAGTCCTGAACACTGAAGCTTTCTTT.

This clonotype showed up just a few times. The V gene is TRBV20-1, the J gene TRBJ1-3; 9 nucleotides agree with TRBD1. Germline V lookup: CDR1 DFQATT, CDR2 SNEGSKA (reference sequence). This CDR3 is built from 12 residues. The J segment lost 8 bases and the V segment lost 3 bases, leaving 2 bases of the junction unmatched. In nucleotides, the CDR3 is TGCAGTGCTAGGGACAGGGGACACACCATATATTTT. This codes for CSARDRGHTIYF.

CDR3 nucleotide sequence: TGTGCCTGGAGTGTCCCCCTAACATGGGCCTCTTCTTCACCCCTCCACTTT. This sequence encodes CAWSVPLTWASSSPLHF. This sequence joins TRBV30 and TRBJ1-6; D remains ambiguous. Trimming cost V 0 bases and J 9 bases, with 21 bases left between them. The germline V gene has CDR1 GTSNPN and CDR2 SVGIG (reference sequence). The CDR3 is 17 residues long.

This clonotype was counted a few times. The rearrangement joins TRBV5-1 to TRBJ2-1; D perhaps matches TRBD1 (6 bases). Trimming took off 3 bases at V and 6 bases at J, with 25 bases between the two ends. The CDR3 covers 18 residues. Germline V lookup: CDR1 SGHRS, CDR2 YFSETQ. In DNA form, the CDR3 reads TGCGCCAGCAGCTACATTTTTTTCAGACAGGCCTCCATCAATGAGCAGTTCTTC. It codes for CASSYIFFRQASINEQFF. The entire variable domain, with the rest obtained from reference TRBV5-1 and TRBJ2-1, is as follows: KAGVTQTPRYLIKTRGQQVTLSCSPISGHRSVSWYQQTPGQGLQFLFEYFSETQRNKGNFPGRFSGRQFSNSRSEMNVSTLELGDSALYLCASSYIFFRQASINEQFFGPGTRLTVL.

The chain couples TRBV6-5 to TRBJ1-1; TRBD1 might be the D (5 bases). Deletions cut 6 bases from V and 6 bases from J, with 20 bases between. The CDR3 is 15 residues long. From germline, CDR1 is MNHEY and CDR2 SVGAGI. CDR3 in amino acids: CASSIDRTSTPEAFF. DNA for the CDR3: TGTGCCAGCAGCATTGACCGGACATCCACCCCTGAAGCTTTCTTT.

This clonotype occurred a few times. The chain combines TRBV5-1 with TRBJ2-7; D is tentatively TRBD1 or TRBD2 (5 bases each). The germline V and J ends were trimmed by 3 bases and 4 bases, with 14 bases remaining between them. This CDR3 has 14 amino acids. Germline lookup yields CDR1 SGHRS and CDR2 YFSETQ. As DNA, the CDR3 is TGCGCCAGCAGCTCCGGGACCGGGCGGTACGAGCAGTACTTC. It yields the protein CASSSGTGRYEQYF.

Only a few counts were recorded for this clonotype. This chain connects TRBV9 to TRBJ2-2; D is perhaps TRBD1 (6 bases). The CDR3 covers 14 residues. Germline CDR1 SGDLS, CDR2 YYNGEE. The ends were cut back, 0 bases at V and 5 bases at J, with 8 bases in the middle. The CDR3 nucleotides are TGTGCCAGCAGCGTAGGAGGGGGAACCGGGGAGCTGTTTTTT. It encodes CASSVGGGTGELFF.

In this sample, this clonotype turned up a few times. The CDR3, as DNA: TGCGCCAGCAGCTTAATAGGGGGAGCAACTAATGAAAAACTGTTTTTT. The encoded protein is CASSLIGGATNEKLFF. The chain links TRBV5-1 to TRBJ1-4, with D possibly matching TRBD1 (6 bases). V was pared by 2 bases and J by 0 bases, with 11 bases between. The CDR3 contains 16 residues. Per germline, CDR1 SGHRS and CDR2 YFSETQ.

This clonotype appeared many times. The chain recombines TRBV13 with TRBJ2-2; 10 bases agree with TRBD2. From germline, CDR1 is PRHDT and CDR2 FYEKMQ (reference sequence). This CDR3 is 18 amino acids long. The trim removed 4 bases at V and 5 bases at J, leaving 13 bases unmatched. The CDR3 sequence: CASSSALAGEARTGELFF. CDR3 DNA sequence: TGTGCCAGCAGCTCGGCTCTAGCGGGGGAGGCGAGAACCGGGGAGCTGTTTTTT.

The V call is TRBV29-1, the J call TRBJ1-5, with 8 bases lining up with TRBD1. In germline, CDR1 is SQVTM, CDR2 ANQGSEA. With 5 bases clipped from V and 2 bases from J, the junction kept 2 bases outside the gene matches. The CDR3 length is 13 residues. CDR3 protein: CSVQQGGNQPQHF. In nucleotides, the CDR3 is TGCAGCGTTCAACAGGGGGGCAATCAGCCCCAGCATTTT.

This clonotype was detected only a few times. This chain joins TRBV27 and TRBJ1-2; D uncertain. Trimming left V 8 bases short and J 4 bases short, with 14 bases between. The germline gives CDR1 MNHEY, CDR2 SMNVEV (reference sequence). The CDR3 extends over 13 amino acids. The CDR3 coding sequence is TGTGCCAGCGGGGAAAGGGTCAGCTATGGCTACACCTTC. It specifies CASGERVSYGYTF.

Ten or more counts support this clonotype. The V and J genes are TRBV13 and TRBJ1-1; D is ambiguous. CDR3 length equals 12 residues. The V end was cut by 2 bases, the J end by 4 bases, with 5 bases between. Germline V gene sequence: CDR1 PRHDT, CDR2 FYEKMQ (reference sequence). CDR3 nucleotide sequence: TGTGCCAGCAGCTTATCGACCACTGAAGCTTTCTTT. It codes for CASSLSTTEAFF.

In this sample, this clonotype turned up many times. The chain couples TRBV7-6 to TRBJ2-2, with D unclear. Germline lookup yields CDR1 SGHVS and CDR2 FNYEAQ. The V and J ends lost 5 bases and 6 bases respectively, with 4 bases between them. The CDR3 consists of 11 residues. The CDR3 loop is CASSAPGELFF. As DNA, the CDR3 is TGTGCCAGCAGCGCCCCCGGGGAGCTGTTTTTT.